The 18 T cell receptor beta chains below come from one sample, sequenced in a study of molecular identifiers for immune sequencing clone quantification. Using its own MiXCR run on the PCR reads, TCRdb lists one record per CDR3 protein. The top ten hold about 0.73% of the sample, which has about 630,000 distinct CDR3 sequences, 25% seen once. The material sequenced was naive CD8+ T cells from blood, with Jurkat cell RNA spiked in. The subset: FACS-sorted CD8+CD4-CCR7+CD45RA+ naive T cells. The origin of the receptors is a human donor in good health. Some libraries in this study had Jurkat cell RNA spiked in.

This clonotype was observed at least ten times. This chain links TRBV20-1 with TRBJ2-7, with D hard to call. Trimming removed 2 bases from V and 3 bases from J, with 5 bases in between. The CDR3 length is 11 residues. Germline values: CDR1 DFQATT, CDR2 SNEGSKA (reference sequence). The CDR3 DNA follows: TGCAGTGCTAGACCGAACTACGAGCAGTACTTC. Its protein is CSARPNYEQYF.

The rearrangement links TRBV4-3 to TRBJ2-1, with D perhaps assigned TRBD1 or TRBD2 (6 bases each). Germline V gene lookup returns CDR1 LGHNA and CDR2 YSLEER. The CDR3 sequence is 16 residues long. V dropped 0 bases and J dropped 9 bases, with 18 bases sitting between them. The CDR3 reads CASSQEARGQGIEQFF. The CDR3 DNA reads TGCGCCAGCAGCCAAGAGGCTCGGGGGCAGGGGATTGAGCAGTTCTTC.

The rearrangement joins TRBV20-1 to TRBJ2-7; TRBD2 is a possible D gene (5 bases). The V end was cut by 1 base, the J end by 1 base, with 11 bases between. Germline V gene lookup returns CDR1 DFQATT and CDR2 SNEGSKA (reference sequence). The CDR3 totals 14 residues. The CDR3 reads CSARVISASYEQYF. For the CDR3, the DNA is TGCAGTGCTAGAGTGATTAGCGCATCCTACGAGCAGTACTTC.

As concerns this clonotype: A much larger clone sits a single nucleotide away, making a read error possible. The chain couples TRBV10-3 to TRBJ2-5, with TRBD2 identical over 11 bases. With 8 bases clipped from V and 3 bases from J, the junction kept 8 bases outside the gene matches. There are 15 residues in the CDR3. CDR1 is ENHRY and CDR2 is SYGVKD in the germline V gene. CDR3 in amino acids: CAIGSSGGAEETQYF. CDR3 bases: TGTGCCATCGGTAGTAGCGGGGGGGCCGAAGAGACCCAGTACTTC.

On this clonotype: Since a much larger clone is just one base distant, this may be a read error. This chain uses TRBV5-3 with TRBJ1-1; a weak D match, TRBD1 (5 bases). TRBV5-3 is classed as an ORF, of uncertain function. The CDR3 consists of 18 residues. CDR3 bases: TGTGCCAGCAGCTTGGCGGCGGGGCGACGGCGACCTAACACTGCAGCTTTCTTT. It is translated as CASSLAAGRRRPNTAAFF.

The table lists this clonotype with a few counts. The V gene is TRBV4-3, the J gene TRBJ1-6; D may be TRBD1 (5 bases). Germline CDR1 and CDR2: LGHNA and YSLEER. The CDR3 sequence is 14 residues long. V was trimmed by 3 bases and J by 8 bases, leaving 11 bases between them. CDR3 DNA sequence: TGCGCCAGCAGCCAGGGACCGGTAGATTCACCCCTCCACTTT. It codes for CASSQGPVDSPLHF.

At least ten counts were recorded for this clonotype. CDR3 amino acids: CASSQDLFDQPQHF. CDR3 DNA sequence: TGCGCCAGCAGCCAAGATCTATTCGATCAGCCCCAGCATTTT. This rearrangement joins TRBV4-3 to TRBJ1-5; no firm D call. The CDR3 has 14 amino acids. V lost 0 bases and J lost 5, with 8 bases in between. Looked up from germline, CDR1 is LGHNA and CDR2 is YSLEER.

This clonotype was seen only a few times. The rearrangement uses TRBV6-2 or TRBV6-3 and TRBJ2-2; 11 nucleotides align to TRBD2. The germline CDR1 and CDR2 sequences are MNHEY and SVGEGT. J was trimmed by 4 bases and V by 4 bases; bases with no gene match: 8. The CDR3 is 17 residues long. CDR3 DNA sequence: TGTGCCAGCAGTTGGCTAGCGGGGGGCCGGGGCACCGGGGAGCTGTTTTTT. Translated: CASSWLAGGRGTGELFF.

This clonotype was recorded a few times. The DNA of the CDR3 is TGTGCCAGCAGCTCCCACAGGGCTTCGGACAATGAGCAGTTCTTC. Translation: CASSSHRASDNEQFF. This chain links TRBV7-3 with TRBJ2-1; a weak D match, TRBD1 (6 bases). CDR3 length: 15 amino acids. The V gene lost 4 bases and the J gene lost 5 bases, with 15 bases spanning the gap. The germline V gene encodes CDR1 SGHTA and CDR2 FQGTGA.

This clonotype was observed many times. The chain carries TRBV28 and TRBJ2-4; 8 bases agree with TRBD2. The CDR3 contains 18 residues. CDR1 and CDR2 (germline): MDHEN, SYDVKM. V was clipped by 4 bases and J by 0 bases; unmatched bases: 11. The DNA of the CDR3 is TGTGCCAGCAGTTCCGGGGTTAGCGGGACGCTAGCCAAAAACATTCAGTACTTC. It is translated as CASSSGVSGTLAKNIQYF.

As regards this clonotype: Likely a read error: the CDR3 ends without its conserved phenylalanine or tryptophan. It is unclear where the CDR3 begins or ends on the DNA, so no DNA is shown, and the CDR3 is as TCRdb lists it. This CDR3 is CASSGWNERPGGYELYS. The chain links TRBV2 to TRBJ2-7; the tabulated D call, TRBD1, remains unverified against the DNA. The CDR3 spans 17 residues, counting both ends. CDR1 is SNHLY, CDR2 FYNNEI, per germline.

This clonotype has only a few counts. The rearrangement joins TRBV6-2 or TRBV6-3 to TRBJ1-3, with unresolved D. The CDR3 covers 15 residues. Germline loops: CDR1 MNHEY, CDR2 SVGEGT. V was clipped by 4 bases and J by 0 bases, with 10 bases between them. Written as DNA, the CDR3 is TGTGCCAGCAGTTCACGACGGACCTCTGGAAACACCATATATTTT. Translating it yields CASSSRRTSGNTIYF.

The table lists this clonotype with a few counts. V and J are TRBV29-1 and TRBJ2-1, with 9 bases fitting TRBD2. After removal of 5 bases from V and 9 bases from J, the junction contained 14 bases not matched to a gene. Per the germline V gene, CDR1 is SQVTM and CDR2 is ANQGSEA. The CDR3 consists of 15 residues. CDR3 amino acids: CSVLLVEREVGEQFF. Here the CDR3 DNA reads TGCAGCGTTCTTTTAGTAGAGCGGGAGGTGGGTGAGCAGTTCTTC.

In this sample, this clonotype turned up a few times. The chain joins TRBV13 to TRBJ2-2, with D uncertain. Germline loops: CDR1 PRHDT, CDR2 FYEKMQ (reference sequence). CDR3 size: 15 residues. Trimming removed 5 bases at V and 2 bases at J, with 12 bases between. CDR3 sequence reads: CASSPWEQNTGELFF. The DNA for the CDR3 is TGTGCCAGCAGCCCCTGGGAACAAAACACCGGGGAGCTGTTTTTT.

With respect to this clonotype: A read error is possible here, since a much larger clone lies one base away. The chain joins TRBV3-1 to TRBJ2-3; 12 nucleotides line up with TRBD2. V lost 1 base, J lost 5 bases, and 1 base stayed unmatched. Germline V gene lookup returns CDR1 LGHDT and CDR2 YNNKEL (reference sequence). The CDR3 is made up of 15 amino acids. CDR3 in amino acids: CASSQGTSGIDTQYF. The CDR3 DNA is TGTGCCAGCAGCCAAGGGACTAGCGGGATAGATACGCAGTATTTT.

Details on this clonotype: A much larger clone lies a single base off, so this may be a read error. J is TRBJ1-5 and V is TRBV4-2; the match to TRBD1 covers 7 bases. CDR3 length: 15 amino acids. Per germline, CDR1 LGHNA and CDR2 YNFKEQ. Here the CDR3 DNA reads TGTGCCAACAGCCATTACAGGGGAGGCAATCAGCCCCAGCATTTT. Its translation is CANSHYRGGNQPQHF.

V is TRBV4-3 and J is TRBJ2-1; TRBD2 matches at 10 bases. The V segment lost 4 bases and the J segment 2 bases; nucleotides outside the gene matches: 14. The CDR3 extends over 19 amino acids. Germline V gives CDR1 LGHNA, CDR2 YSLEER. CDR3 region: CASSRTGTAGGPPYNEQFF. The CDR3, as DNA: TGCGCCAGCAGCCGAACCGGGACAGCGGGAGGGCCCCCCTACAATGAGCAGTTCTTC.

This clonotype occurred many times. The chain joins TRBV7-2 to TRBJ2-5; a possible D gene is TRBD2 (5 bases). CDR1 is SGHTA, CDR2 FQGNSA, per germline. The CDR3 totals 17 residues. The V end lost 5 bases, the J end lost 5 bases, and 24 bases lay between the germline ends. The CDR3 here is CASSRPSGMTSGETQYF. CDR3 coding DNA: TGTGCCAGCAGCCGACCCTCGGGGATGACTTCTGGGGAGACCCAGTACTTC. Based on the CDR3 plus reference TRBV7-2 and TRBJ2-5, the full variable domain is GAGVSQSPSNKVTEKGKDVELRCDPISGHTALYWYRQSLGQGLEFLIYFQGNSAPDKSGLPSDRFSAERTGGSVSTLTIQRTQQEDSAVYLCASSRPSGMTSGETQYFGPGTRLLVL.